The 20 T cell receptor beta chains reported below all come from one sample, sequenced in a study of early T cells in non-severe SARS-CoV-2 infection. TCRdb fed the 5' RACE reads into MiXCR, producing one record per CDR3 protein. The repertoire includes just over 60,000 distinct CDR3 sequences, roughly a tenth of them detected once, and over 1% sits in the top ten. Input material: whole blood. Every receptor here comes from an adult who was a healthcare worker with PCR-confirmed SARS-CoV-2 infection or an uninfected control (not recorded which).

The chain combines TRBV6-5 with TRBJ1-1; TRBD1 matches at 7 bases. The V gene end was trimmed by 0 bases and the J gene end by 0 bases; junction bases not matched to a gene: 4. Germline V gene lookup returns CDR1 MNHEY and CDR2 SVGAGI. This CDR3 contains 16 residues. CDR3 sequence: CASSYSRQGLNTEAFF. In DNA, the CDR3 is TGTGCCAGCAGTTACTCTAGACAGGGTCTGAACACTGAAGCTTTCTTT.

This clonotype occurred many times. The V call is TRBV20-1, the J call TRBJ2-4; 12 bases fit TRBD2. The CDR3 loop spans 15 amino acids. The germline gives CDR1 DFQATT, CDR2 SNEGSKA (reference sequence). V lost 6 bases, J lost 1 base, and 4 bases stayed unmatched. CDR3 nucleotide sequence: TGCAGTGCCCTAGCGGGGGGGCGGGCCAAAAACATTCAGTACTTC. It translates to CSALAGGRAKNIQYF.

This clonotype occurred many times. DNA of the CDR3: TGTGCCAGTAGTCAAGGGACTCAAAATTCACCCCTCCACTTT. It specifies CASSQGTQNSPLHF. The V and J genes are TRBV19 and TRBJ1-6, with TRBD1 as a possible D gene (5 bases). Germline V gene data show CDR1 as LNHDA and CDR2 as SQIVND (reference sequence). V lost 5 bases, J lost 7 bases, and 12 bases lay in between. CDR3 length: 14 residues. Drawing the rest from reference TRBV19 and TRBJ1-6, the complete variable domain is DGGITQSPKYLFRKEGQNVTLSCEQNLNHDAMYWYRQDPGQGLRLIYYSQIVNDFQKGDIAEGYSVSREKKESFPLTVTSAQKNPTAFYLCASSQGTQNSPLHFGNGTRLTVT.

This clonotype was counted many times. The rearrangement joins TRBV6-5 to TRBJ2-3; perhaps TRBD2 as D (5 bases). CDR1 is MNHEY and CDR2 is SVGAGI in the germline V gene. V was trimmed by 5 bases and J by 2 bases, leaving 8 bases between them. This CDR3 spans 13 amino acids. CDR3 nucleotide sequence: TGTGCCAGCAGTGAGCGGTACACAGATACGCAGTATTTT. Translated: CASSERYTDTQYF.

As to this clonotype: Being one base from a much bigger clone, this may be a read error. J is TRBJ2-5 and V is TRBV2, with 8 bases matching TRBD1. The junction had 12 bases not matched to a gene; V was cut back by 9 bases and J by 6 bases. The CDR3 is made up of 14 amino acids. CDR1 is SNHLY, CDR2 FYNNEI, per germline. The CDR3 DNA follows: TGTGCCAGTAGTCTGGGACAGGACCCTCAGACCCAGTACTTC. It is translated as CASSLGQDPQTQYF.

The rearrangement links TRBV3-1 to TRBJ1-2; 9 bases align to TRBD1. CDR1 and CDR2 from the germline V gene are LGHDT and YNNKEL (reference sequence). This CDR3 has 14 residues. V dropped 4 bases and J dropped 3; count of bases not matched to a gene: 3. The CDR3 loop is CASSLRDRDYGYTF. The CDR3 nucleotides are TGTGCCAGCAGCCTTCGGGACAGGGACTATGGCTACACCTTC.

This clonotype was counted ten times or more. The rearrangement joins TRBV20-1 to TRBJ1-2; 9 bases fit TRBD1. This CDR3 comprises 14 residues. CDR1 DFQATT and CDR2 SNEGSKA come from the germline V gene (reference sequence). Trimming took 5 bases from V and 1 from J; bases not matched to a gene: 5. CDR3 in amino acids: CSASDRGNNYGYTF. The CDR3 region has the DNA TGCAGTGCTTCGGACAGGGGAAATAACTATGGCTACACCTTC.

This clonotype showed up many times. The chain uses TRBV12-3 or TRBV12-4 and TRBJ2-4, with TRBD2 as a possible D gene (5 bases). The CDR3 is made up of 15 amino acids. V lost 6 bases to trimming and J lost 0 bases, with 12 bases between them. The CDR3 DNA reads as TGTGCCAGCAGCTCCCGGGGTCTAGCCAAAAACATTCAGTACTTC. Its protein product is CASSSRGLAKNIQYF.

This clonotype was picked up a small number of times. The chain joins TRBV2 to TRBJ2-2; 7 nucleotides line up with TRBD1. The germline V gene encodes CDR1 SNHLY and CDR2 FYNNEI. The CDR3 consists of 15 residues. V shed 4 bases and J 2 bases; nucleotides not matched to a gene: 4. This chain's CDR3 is CASSGGQSNTGELFF. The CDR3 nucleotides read TGTGCCAGCAGTGGGGGACAGTCCAACACCGGGGAGCTGTTTTTT.

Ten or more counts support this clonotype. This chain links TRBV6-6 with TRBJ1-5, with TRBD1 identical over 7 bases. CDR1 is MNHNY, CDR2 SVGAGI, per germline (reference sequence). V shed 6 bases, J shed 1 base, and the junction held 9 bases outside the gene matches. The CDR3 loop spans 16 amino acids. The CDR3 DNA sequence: TGTGCCAGCAGGCGCAGGGGGATGGAGAGCAATCAGCCCCAGCATTTT. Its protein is CASRRRGMESNQPQHF.

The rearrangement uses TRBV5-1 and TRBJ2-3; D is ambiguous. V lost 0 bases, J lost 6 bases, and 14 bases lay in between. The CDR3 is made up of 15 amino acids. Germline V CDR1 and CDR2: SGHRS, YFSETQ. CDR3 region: CASSLGSVGSDTQYF. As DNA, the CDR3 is TGCGCCAGCAGCTTGGGGTCCGTGGGATCCGATACGCAGTATTTT.

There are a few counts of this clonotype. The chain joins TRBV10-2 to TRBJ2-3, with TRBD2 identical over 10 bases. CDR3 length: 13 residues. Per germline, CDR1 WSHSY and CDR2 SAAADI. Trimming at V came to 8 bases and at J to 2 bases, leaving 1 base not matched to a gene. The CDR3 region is CASLAGDTDTQYF. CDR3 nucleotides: TGCGCCAGCCTAGCGGGGGACACAGATACGCAGTATTTT.

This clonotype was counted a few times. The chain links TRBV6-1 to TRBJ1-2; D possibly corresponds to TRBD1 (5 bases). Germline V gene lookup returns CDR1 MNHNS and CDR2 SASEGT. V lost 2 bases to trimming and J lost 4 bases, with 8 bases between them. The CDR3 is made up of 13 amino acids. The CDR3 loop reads CASSESGLYGYTF. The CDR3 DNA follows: TGTGCCAGCAGTGAATCGGGACTCTATGGCTACACCTTC.

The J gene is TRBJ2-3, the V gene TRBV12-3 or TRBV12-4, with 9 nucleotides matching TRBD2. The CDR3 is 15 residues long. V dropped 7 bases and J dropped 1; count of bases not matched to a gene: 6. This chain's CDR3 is CASKYERGGTDTQYF. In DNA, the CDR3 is TGTGCCAGCAAGTATGAGCGGGGGGGCACAGATACGCAGTATTTT.

CDR3 in amino acids: CASSISAAIEHGYTF. DNA for the CDR3: TGTGCCAGTAGTATATCGGCCGCTATCGAGCATGGCTACACCTTC. The chain joins TRBV19 to TRBJ1-2; no definite D call. V dropped 2 bases and J dropped 6 bases, with 16 bases sitting between them. This CDR3 has 15 amino acids. The V gene's germline CDR1 is LNHDA and CDR2 SQIVND (reference sequence). Full variable domain (outside the CDR3, taken from reference TRBV19 and TRBJ1-2): DGGITQSPKYLFRKEGQNVTLSCEQNLNHDAMYWYRQDPGQGLRLIYYSQIVNDFQKGDIAEGYSVSREKKESFPLTVTSAQKNPTAFYLCASSISAAIEHGYTFGSGTRLTVV.

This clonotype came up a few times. The CDR3 nucleotides are TGCAGTGCTAGATCCGGCGATGGGCCCTACAATGAGCAGTTCTTC. Its translation is CSARSGDGPYNEQFF. This rearrangement joins TRBV20-1 to TRBJ2-1; D gene uncertain. The length of the CDR3 is 15 residues. Germline loops: CDR1 DFQATT, CDR2 SNEGSKA (reference sequence). Trimming removed 2 bases from V and 2 bases from J, with 13 bases in between.

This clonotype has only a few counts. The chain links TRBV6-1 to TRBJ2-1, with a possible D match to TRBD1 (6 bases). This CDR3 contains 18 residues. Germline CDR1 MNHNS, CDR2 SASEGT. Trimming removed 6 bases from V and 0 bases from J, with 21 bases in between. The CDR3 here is CASRQKSGQRFSYNEQFF. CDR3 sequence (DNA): TGTGCCAGCAGACAGAAATCAGGACAGCGCTTCTCCTACAATGAGCAGTTCTTC.

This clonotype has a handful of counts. CDR3 protein: CSVAGTGNQPQHF. The CDR3 DNA sequence: TGCAGCGTGGCTGGGACAGGTAATCAGCCCCAGCATTTT. The V and J genes are TRBV29-1 and TRBJ1-5; TRBD1 matches 8 bases. This CDR3 comprises 13 residues. CDR1 is SQVTM and CDR2 is ANQGSEA in the germline V gene. Losses at the gene ends were 6 bases for V and 4 bases for J; bases not matched to a gene: 5.

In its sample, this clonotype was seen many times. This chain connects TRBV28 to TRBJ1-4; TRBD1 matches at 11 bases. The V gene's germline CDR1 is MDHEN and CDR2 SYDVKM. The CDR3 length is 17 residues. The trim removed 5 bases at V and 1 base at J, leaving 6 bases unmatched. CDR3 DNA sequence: TGTGCCAGCAGTACAAAGGACAGGGGGCGAACTAATGAAAAACTGTTTTTT. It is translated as CASSTKDRGRTNEKLFF.

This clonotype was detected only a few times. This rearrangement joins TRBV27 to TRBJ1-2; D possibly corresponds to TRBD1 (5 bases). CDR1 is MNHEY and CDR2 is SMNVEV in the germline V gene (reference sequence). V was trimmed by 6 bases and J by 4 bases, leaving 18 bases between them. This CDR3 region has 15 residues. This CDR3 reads CASSPKGEGGYGYTF. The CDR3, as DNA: TGTGCCAGCAGCCCTAAAGGGGAGGGTGGCTATGGCTACACCTTC.